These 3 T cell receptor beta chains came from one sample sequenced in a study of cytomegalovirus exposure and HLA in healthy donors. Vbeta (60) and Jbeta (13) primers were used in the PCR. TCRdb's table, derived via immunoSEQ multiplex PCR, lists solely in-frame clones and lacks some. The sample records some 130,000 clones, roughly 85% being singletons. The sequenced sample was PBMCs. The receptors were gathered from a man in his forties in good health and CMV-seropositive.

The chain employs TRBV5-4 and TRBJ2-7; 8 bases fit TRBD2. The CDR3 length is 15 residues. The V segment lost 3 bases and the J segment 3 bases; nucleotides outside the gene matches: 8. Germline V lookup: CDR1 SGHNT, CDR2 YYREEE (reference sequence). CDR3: CASSSAEREFYEQYF. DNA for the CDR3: TGTGCCAGCAGCTCAGCCGAGCGGGAGTTCTACGAGCAGTACTTC.

The CDR3 protein is CASSPGTGNTEAFF. The CDR3 nucleotides read TGTGCCAGCTCCCCCGGTACAGGGAACACTGAAGCTTTCTTT. The chain couples TRBV18 to TRBJ1-1; maybe TRBD1 (5 bases). The CDR3 sequence is 14 residues long. The V gene's germline CDR1 is KGHSH and CDR2 LQKENI. Trimming took off 6 bases at V and 1 base at J, with 12 bases between the two ends.

The CDR3 sequence is CASSQHRQTLIEKLFF. In DNA, the CDR3 is TGTGCCAGCAGCCAACACCGACAGACCCTAATAGAAAAACTGTTTTTT. The chain couples TRBV4-2 to TRBJ1-4, with TRBD1 as a possible D gene (5 bases). V gave up 2 bases and J gave up 8 bases, with 18 bases separating them. Germline-derived CDR1 and CDR2 are LGHNA and YNFKEQ. The CDR3 totals 16 residues.